The TCR beta chain under discussion was sequenced for a study of response to subunit inactivated influenza vaccine. Trimming cost V 6 bases and J 7 bases; bases outside gene matches: 10. The V gene's germline CDR1 is SQVTM and CDR2 ANQGSEA. This CDR3 has 14 amino acids. This clonotype was seen a handful of times. TCRdb itself ran the RT-PCR reads through MiXCR, one entry per CDR3 protein. Of more than 700,000 distinct CDR3 sequences in the sample, 21% were seen once. The receptor's source is a man aged 50 to 59 who received an inactivated influenza vaccine. The chain joins TRBV29-1 to TRBJ2-2; 8 bases are a match to TRBD1. This material consisted of PBMCs from blood, taken roughly 5 days after vaccination. As DNA, the CDR3 is TGCAGCGTGGGACGGACAGGGTCTGGCGGGGAGCTGTTTTTT. Amino acid sequence: CSVGRTGSGGELFF.